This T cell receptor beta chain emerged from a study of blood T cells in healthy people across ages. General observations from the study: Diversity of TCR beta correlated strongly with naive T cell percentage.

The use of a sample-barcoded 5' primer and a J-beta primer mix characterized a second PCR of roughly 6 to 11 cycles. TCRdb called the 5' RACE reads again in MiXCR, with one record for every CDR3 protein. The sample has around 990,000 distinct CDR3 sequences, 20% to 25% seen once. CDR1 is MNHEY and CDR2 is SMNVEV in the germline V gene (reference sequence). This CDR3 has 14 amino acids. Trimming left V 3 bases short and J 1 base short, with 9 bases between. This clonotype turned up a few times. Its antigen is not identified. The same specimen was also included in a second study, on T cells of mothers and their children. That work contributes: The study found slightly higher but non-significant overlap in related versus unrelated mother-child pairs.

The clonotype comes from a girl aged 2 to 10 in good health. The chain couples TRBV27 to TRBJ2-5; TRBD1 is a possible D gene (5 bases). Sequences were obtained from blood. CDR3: CASSFIQGQETQYF. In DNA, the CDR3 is TGTGCCAGCAGTTTTATCCAGGGCCAAGAGACCCAGTACTTC.